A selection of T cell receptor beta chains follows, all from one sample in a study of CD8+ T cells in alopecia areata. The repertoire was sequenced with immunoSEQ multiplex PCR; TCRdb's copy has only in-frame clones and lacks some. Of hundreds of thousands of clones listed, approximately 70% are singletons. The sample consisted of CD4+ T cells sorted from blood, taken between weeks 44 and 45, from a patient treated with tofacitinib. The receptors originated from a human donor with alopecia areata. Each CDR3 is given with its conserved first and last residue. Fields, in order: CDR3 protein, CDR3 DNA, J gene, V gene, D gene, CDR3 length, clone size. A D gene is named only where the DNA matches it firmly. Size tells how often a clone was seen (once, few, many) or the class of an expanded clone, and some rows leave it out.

CASKREPVEGYTF TGTGCCAGCAAAAGGGAACCTGTTGAGGGCTACACCTTC TRBJ1-2 TRBV2 . 13 .
CASLAGGTGELFF TGTGCCAGCTTAGCGGGGGGTACCGGGGAGCTGTTTTTT TRBJ2-2 TRBV2 TRBD2 13 .
CASSQLTSGANTQYF TGCGCCAGCAGCCAATTGACTAGCGGGGCAAATACGCAGTATTTT TRBJ2-3 TRBV4-3 TRBD2 15 .
CASTIQGQGYTF TGTGCCAGCACGATACAGGGGCAGGGCTACACCTTC TRBJ1-2 TRBV25-1 TRBD1 12 .
CASSHVGTGDIQYF TGCGCCAGCAGCCATGTGGGGACAGGAGACATTCAGTACTTC TRBJ2-4 TRBV4-3 TRBD1 14 .
CASSTTGGTYNEQFF TGTGCCAGCAGCACCACAGGGGGCACCTACAATGAGCAGTTCTTC TRBJ2-1 TRBV6-5 TRBD1 15 .
CASSTSAGTYNEQFF TGTGCCAGTAGTACCTCAGCGGGGACATACAATGAGCAGTTCTTC TRBJ2-1 TRBV19 . 15 .
CASSTIGTVCNEQFF TGTGCCAGCAGCACCATAGGGACGGTCTGCAATGAGCAGTTCTTC TRBJ2-1 TRBV7-9 . 15 .
CASSLERNQPQHF TGTGCCAGCAGCTTAGAACGTAATCAGCCCCAGCATTTT TRBJ1-5 TRBV7-2 . 13 .
CASSTRFGGQETQYF TGTGCCAGCAGCACACGGTTCGGGGGCCAAGAGACCCAGTACTTC TRBJ2-5 TRBV11-2 . 15 .
CASSEFPGLSF TGTGCCAGCAGTGAATTCCCGGGGCTTTCTTTT TRBJ1-1 TRBV2 . 11 .
CASSLVGKGTYEQYF TGTGCCAGCAGTTTAGTGGGGAAGGGAACCTACGAGCAGTACTTC TRBJ2-7 TRBV28 . 15 .
CSMGQGLYNEQFF TGCAGCATGGGACAGGGACTCTACAATGAGCAGTTCTTC TRBJ2-1 TRBV29-1 TRBD1 13 .
CSVEDRLTLSTDTQYF TGCAGCGTTGAAGATCGGCTGACACTCAGCACAGATACGCAGTATTTT TRBJ2-3 TRBV29-1 . 16 once
CSVLTGKEYEQYF TGCAGCGTCCTGACAGGGAAGGAATACGAGCAGTACTTC TRBJ2-7 TRBV29-1 TRBD1 13 .
CASSPSGRGNEQFF TGTGCCAGCAGTCCTAGCGGGCGGGGCAATGAGCAGTTCTTC TRBJ2-1 TRBV2 TRBD2 14 once
CASSWQGNQPQHF TGTGCCAGCAGTTGGCAGGGGAATCAGCCCCAGCATTTT TRBJ1-5 TRBV27 . 13 few
CASSLRTRQETQYF TGTGCCAGCAGCCTACGCACTCGCCAAGAGACCCAGTACTTC TRBJ2-5 TRBV13 . 14 .
CASSLVGDSRRGYTF TGCGCCAGCAGCTTGGTAGGGGACAGCAGGCGTGGCTACACCTTC TRBJ1-2 TRBV5-1 TRBD1 15 once
CASSLARSSKETQYF TGCGCCAGCAGCTTGGCTCGGTCCTCCAAAGAGACCCAGTACTTC TRBJ2-5 TRBV5-1 . 15 .
CASSIGQGPANVLTF TGTGCCAGCAGCATAGGACAGGGTCCGGCCAACGTCCTGACTTTC TRBJ2-6 TRBV6-6 TRBD1 15 once
CASIQEGGYTF TGTGCCAGCATTCAGGAGGGGGGCTACACCTTC TRBJ1-2 TRBV2 . 11 once
CSVGDRNYGYTF TGCAGCGTGGGGGACCGAAACTATGGCTACACCTTC TRBJ1-2 TRBV29-1 . 12 .
CASSDSGQGARTGELFF TGTGCCAGCAGTGACTCGGGACAGGGGGCGAGAACCGGGGAGCTGTTTTTT TRBJ2-2 TRBV10-3 TRBD1 17 .
CSARKIDEQFF TGCAGTGCTAGAAAGATCGATGAGCAGTTCTTC TRBJ2-1 TRBV20-1 . 11 .
CASRERVTDYGYTF TGCGCCAGCAGGGAGAGGGTTACGGACTATGGCTACACCTTC TRBJ1-2 TRBV5-1 . 14 few
CAISEGGTQGIGRTEAFF TGTGCCATCAGTGAGGGGGGGACCCAAGGAATTGGGCGGACTGAAGCTTTCTTT TRBJ1-1 TRBV10-3 . 18 few
CASLGQGSSPLHF TGTGCCAGCCTGGGACAGGGAAGCTCACCCCTCCACTTT TRBJ1-6 TRBV6-6 TRBD1 13 .
CARFTTGQTYFYGYTF TGTGCCCGATTTACCACGGGACAGACCTATTTCTATGGCTACACCTTC TRBJ1-2 TRBV14 TRBD1 16 once
CASSPSSAPGANVLTF TGTGCCAGCTCACCATCGTCGGCTCCTGGGGCCAACGTCCTGACTTTC TRBJ2-6 TRBV18 . 16 .
CAWRGNIYSTDTQYF TGTGCCTGGAGGGGCAACATATATAGCACAGATACGCAGTATTTT TRBJ2-3 TRBV30 . 15 .
CASSNLPGQGEGNIQYF TGTGCCAGCAGCAACTTACCGGGACAGGGTGAGGGAAACATTCAGTACTTC TRBJ2-4 TRBV5-5 TRBD1 17 .